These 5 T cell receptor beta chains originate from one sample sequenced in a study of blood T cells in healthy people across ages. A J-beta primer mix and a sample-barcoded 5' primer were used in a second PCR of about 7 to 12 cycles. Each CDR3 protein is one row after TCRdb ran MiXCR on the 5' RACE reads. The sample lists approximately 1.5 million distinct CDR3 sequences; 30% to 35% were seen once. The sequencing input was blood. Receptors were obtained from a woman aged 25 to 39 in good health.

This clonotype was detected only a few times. CDR3 sequence reads: CASSFGREGLAKNIQYF. DNA for the CDR3: TGTGCCAGCAGCTTTGGGCGGGAGGGGTTAGCCAAAAACATTCAGTACTTC. The rearrangement uses TRBV11-2 and TRBJ2-4, with TRBD2 matching 9 bases. With V trimmed by 3 bases and J by 0 bases, 6 bases remained unmatched. The germline V gene encodes CDR1 SGHAT and CDR2 FQNNGV. This CDR3 is 17 amino acids long.

CDR3 sequence (DNA): TGTGCCATCAGTGCATATAGCAATCAGCCCCAGCATTTT. Translating it yields CAISAYSNQPQHF. This chain joins TRBV10-3 and TRBJ1-5; D not certain. Germline V CDR1 and CDR2: ENHRY, SYGVKD. The V end was cut by 4 bases, the J end by 0 bases, with 4 bases between. CDR3 size: 13 residues.

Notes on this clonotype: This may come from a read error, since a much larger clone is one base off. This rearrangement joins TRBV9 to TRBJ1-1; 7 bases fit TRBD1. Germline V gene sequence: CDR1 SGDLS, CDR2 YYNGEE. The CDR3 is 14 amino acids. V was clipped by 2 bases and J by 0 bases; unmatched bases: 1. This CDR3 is CASSVGQMNTEAFF. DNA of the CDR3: TGTGCCAGCAGCGTGGGACAGATGAACACTGAAGCTTTCTTT.

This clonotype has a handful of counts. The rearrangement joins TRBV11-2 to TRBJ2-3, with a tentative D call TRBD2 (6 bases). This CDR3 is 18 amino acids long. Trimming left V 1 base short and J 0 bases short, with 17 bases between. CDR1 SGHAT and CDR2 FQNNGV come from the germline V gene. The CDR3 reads CASSLGLRGKTSTDTQYF. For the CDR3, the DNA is TGTGCCAGCAGCTTAGGTTTACGGGGGAAGACTAGCACAGATACGCAGTATTTT.

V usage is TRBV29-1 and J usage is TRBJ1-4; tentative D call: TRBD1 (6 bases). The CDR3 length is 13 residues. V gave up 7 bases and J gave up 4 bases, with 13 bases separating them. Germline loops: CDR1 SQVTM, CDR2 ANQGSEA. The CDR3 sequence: CSGLSGVNEKLFF. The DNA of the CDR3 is TGCAGCGGCTTATCAGGGGTTAATGAAAAACTGTTTTTT. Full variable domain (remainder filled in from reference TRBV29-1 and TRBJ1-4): SAVISQKPSRDICQRGTSLTIQCQVDSQVTMMFWYRQQPGQSLTLIATANQGSEATYESGFVIDKFPISRPNLTFSTLTVSNMSPEDSSIYLCSGLSGVNEKLFFGSGTQLSVL.